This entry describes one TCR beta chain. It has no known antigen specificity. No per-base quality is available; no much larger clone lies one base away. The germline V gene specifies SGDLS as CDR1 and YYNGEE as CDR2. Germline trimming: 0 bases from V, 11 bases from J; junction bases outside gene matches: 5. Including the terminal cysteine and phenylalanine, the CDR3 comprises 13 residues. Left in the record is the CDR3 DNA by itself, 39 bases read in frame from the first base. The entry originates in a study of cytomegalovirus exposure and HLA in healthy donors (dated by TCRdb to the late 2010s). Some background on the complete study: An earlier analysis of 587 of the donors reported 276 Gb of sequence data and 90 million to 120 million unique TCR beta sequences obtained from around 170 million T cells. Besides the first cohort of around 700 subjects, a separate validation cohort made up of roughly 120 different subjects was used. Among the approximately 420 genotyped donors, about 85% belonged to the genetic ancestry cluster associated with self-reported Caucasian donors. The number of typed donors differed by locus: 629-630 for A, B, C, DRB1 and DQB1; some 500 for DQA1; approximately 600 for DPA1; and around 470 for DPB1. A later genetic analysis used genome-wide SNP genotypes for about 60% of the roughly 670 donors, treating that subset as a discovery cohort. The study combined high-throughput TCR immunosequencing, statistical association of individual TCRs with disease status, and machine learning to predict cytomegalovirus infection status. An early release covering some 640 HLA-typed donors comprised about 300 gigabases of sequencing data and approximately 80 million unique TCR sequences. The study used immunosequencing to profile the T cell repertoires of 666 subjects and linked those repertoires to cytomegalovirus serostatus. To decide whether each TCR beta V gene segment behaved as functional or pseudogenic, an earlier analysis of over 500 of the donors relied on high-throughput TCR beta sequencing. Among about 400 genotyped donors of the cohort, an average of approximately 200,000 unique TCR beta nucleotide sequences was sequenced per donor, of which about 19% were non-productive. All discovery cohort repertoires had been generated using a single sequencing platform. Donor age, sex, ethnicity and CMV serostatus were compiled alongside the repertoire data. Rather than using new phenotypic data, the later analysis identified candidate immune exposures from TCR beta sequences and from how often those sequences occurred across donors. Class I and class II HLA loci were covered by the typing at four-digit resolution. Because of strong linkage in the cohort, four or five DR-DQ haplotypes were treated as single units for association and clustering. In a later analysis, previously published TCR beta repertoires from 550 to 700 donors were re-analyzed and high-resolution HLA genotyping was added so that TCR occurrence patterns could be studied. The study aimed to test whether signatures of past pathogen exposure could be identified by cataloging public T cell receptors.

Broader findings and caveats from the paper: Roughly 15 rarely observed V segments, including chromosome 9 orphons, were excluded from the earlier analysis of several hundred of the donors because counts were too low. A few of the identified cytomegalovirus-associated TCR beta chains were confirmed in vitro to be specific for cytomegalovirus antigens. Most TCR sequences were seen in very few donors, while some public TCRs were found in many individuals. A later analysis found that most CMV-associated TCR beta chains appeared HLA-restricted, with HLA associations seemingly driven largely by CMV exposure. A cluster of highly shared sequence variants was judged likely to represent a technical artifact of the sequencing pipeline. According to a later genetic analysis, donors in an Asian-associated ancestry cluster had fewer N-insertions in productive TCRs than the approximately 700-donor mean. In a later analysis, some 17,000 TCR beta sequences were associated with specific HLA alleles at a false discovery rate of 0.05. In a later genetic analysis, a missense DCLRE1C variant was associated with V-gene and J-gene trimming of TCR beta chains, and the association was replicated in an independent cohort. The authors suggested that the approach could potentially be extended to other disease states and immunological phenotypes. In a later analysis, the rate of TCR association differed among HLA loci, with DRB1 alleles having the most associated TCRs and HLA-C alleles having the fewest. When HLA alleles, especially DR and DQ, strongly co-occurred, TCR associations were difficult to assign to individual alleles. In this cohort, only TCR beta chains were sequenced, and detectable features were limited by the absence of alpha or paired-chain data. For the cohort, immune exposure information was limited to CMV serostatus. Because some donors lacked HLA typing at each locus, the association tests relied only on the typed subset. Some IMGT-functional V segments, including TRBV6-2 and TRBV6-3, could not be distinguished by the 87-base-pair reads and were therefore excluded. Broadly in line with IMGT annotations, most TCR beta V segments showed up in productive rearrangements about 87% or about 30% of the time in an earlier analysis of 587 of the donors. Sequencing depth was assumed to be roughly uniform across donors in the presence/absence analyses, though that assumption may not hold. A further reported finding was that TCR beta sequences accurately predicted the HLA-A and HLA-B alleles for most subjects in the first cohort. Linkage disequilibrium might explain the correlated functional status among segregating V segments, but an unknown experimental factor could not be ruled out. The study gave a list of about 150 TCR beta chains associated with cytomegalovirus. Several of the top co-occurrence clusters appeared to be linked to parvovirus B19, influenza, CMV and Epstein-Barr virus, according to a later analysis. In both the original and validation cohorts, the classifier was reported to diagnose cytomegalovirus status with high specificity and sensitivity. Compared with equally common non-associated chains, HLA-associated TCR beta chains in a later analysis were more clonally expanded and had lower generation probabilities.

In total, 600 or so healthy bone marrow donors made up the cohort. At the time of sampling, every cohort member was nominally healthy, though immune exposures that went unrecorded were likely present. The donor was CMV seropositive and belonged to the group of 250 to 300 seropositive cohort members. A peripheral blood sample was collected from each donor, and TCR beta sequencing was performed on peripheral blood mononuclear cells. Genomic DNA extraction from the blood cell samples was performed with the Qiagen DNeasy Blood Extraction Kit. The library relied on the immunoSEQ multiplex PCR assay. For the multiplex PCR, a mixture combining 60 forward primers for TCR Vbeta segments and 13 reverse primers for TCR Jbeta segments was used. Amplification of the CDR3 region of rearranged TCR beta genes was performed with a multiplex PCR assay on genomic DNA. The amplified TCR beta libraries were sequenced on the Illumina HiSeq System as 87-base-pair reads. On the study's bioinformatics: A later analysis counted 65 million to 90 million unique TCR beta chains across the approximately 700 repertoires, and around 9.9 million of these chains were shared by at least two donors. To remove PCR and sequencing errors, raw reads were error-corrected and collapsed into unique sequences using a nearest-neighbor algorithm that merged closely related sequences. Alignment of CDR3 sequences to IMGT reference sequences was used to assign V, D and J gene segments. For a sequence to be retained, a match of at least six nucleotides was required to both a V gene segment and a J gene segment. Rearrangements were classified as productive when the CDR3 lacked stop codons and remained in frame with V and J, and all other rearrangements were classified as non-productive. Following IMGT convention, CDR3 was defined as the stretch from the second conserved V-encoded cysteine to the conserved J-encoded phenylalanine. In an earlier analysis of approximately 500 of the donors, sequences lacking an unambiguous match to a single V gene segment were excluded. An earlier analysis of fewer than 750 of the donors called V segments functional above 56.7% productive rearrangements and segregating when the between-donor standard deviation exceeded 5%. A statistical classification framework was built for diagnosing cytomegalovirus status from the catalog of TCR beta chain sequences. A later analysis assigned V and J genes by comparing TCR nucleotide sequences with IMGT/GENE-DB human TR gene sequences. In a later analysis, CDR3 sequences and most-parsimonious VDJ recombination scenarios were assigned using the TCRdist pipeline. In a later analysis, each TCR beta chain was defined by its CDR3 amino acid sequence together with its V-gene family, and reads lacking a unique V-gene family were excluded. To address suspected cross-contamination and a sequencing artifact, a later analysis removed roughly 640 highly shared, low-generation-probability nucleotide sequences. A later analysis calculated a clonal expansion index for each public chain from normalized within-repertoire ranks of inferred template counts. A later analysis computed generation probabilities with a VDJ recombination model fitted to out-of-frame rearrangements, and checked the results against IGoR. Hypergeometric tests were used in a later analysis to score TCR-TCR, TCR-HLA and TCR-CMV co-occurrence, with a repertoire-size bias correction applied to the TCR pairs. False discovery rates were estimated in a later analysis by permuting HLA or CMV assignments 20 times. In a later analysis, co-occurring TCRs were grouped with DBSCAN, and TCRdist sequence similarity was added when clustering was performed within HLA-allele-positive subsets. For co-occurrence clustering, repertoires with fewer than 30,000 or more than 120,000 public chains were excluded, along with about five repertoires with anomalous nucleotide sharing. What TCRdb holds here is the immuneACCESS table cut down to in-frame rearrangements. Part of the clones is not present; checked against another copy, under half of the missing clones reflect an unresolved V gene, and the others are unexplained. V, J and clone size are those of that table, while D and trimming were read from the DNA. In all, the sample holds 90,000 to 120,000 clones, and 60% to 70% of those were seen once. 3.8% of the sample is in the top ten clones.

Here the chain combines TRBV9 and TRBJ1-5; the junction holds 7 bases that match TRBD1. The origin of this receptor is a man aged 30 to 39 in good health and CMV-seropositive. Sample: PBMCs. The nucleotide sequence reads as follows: TGTGCCAGCAGCGTAGAGGGGGCGGGGACCCAGCATTTT. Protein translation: CASSVEGAGTQHF.